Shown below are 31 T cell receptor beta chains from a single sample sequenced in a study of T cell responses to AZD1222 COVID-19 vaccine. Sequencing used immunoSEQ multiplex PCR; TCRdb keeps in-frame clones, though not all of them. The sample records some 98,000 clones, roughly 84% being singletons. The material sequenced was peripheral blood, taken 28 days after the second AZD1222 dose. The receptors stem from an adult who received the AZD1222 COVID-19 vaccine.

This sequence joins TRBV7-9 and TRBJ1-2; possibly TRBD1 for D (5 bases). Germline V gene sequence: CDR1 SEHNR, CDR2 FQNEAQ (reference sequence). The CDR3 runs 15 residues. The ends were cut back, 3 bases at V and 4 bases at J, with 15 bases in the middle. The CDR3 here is CASSLEAGRLYGYTF. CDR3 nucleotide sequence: TGTGCCAGCAGCTTGGAGGCAGGGCGCCTCTATGGCTACACCTTC.

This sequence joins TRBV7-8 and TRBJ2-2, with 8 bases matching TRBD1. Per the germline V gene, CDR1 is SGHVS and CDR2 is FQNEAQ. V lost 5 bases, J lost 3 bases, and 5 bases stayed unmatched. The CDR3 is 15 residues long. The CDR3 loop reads CASSQGALDTGELFF. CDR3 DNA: TGTGCCAGCAGCCAGGGGGCTCTGGACACCGGGGAGCTGTTTTTT.

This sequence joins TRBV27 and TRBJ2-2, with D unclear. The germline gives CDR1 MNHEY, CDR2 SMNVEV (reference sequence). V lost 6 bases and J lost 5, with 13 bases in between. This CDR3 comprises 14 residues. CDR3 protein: CASSLRRSTGELFF. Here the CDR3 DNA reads TGTGCCAGCAGCCTCCGAAGGTCGACCGGGGAGCTGTTTTTT.

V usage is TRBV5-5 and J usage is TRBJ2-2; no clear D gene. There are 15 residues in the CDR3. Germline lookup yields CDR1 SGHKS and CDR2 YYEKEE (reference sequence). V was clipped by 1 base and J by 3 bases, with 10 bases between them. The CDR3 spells CASSLPGVDTGELFF. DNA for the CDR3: TGTGCCAGCAGCTTGCCTGGGGTTGACACCGGGGAGCTGTTTTTT. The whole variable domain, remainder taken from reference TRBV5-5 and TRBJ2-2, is DAGVTQSPTHLIKTRGQQVTLRCSPISGHKSVSWYQQVLGQGPQFIFQYYEKEERGRGNFPDRFSARQFPNYSSELNVNALLLGDSALYLCASSLPGVDTGELFFGEGSRLTVL.

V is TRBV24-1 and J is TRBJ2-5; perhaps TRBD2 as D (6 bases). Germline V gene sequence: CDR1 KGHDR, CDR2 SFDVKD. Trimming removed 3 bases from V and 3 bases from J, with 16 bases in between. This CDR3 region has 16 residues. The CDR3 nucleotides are TGTGCCACCAGTGATCGTGGCGGGACGGTGAAAGAGACCCAGTACTTC. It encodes CATSDRGGTVKETQYF.

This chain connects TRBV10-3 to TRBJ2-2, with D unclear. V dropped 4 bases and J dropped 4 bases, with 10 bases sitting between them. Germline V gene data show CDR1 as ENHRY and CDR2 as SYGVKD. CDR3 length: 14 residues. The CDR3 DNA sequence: TGTGCCATCAGTGGTCGAGAAAGCACCGGGGAGCTGTTTTTT. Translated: CAISGRESTGELFF.

The CDR3 nucleotides are TGCGCCAGCAGCCCAACGACGGCCTCCTACGAGCAGTACTTC. This translates into CASSPTTASYEQYF. V and J are TRBV4-1 and TRBJ2-7; D call uncertain. Germline V gene lookup returns CDR1 MGHRA and CDR2 YSYEKL. Trimming removed 4 bases at V and 0 bases at J, with 10 bases between. The CDR3 sequence is 14 residues long.

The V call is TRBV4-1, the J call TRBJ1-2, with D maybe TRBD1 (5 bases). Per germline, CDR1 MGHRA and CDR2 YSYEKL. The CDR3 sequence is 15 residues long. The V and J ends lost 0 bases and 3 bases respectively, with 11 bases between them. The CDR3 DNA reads TGCGCCAGCAGCCAAGAAAACAGGAACTACTATGGCTACACCTTC. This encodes CASSQENRNYYGYTF.

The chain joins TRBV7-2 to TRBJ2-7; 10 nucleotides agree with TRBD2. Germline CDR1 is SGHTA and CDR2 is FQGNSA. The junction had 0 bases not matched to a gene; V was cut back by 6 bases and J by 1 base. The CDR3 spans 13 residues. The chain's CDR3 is CASRLAGSYEQYF. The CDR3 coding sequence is TGTGCCAGCAGACTAGCGGGGTCCTACGAGCAGTACTTC.

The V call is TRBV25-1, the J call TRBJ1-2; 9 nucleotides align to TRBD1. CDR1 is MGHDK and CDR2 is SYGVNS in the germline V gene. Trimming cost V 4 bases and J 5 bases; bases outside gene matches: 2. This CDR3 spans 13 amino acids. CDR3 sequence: CASSAGTGYGYTF. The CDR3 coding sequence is TGTGCCAGCAGTGCCGGGACAGGGTATGGCTACACCTTC.

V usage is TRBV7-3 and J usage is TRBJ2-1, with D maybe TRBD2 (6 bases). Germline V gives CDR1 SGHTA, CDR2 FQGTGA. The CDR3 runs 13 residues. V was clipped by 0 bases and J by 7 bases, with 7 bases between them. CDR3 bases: TGTGCCAGCAGCTTAACTGCGGGGAATGAGCAGTTCTTC. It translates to CASSLTAGNEQFF.

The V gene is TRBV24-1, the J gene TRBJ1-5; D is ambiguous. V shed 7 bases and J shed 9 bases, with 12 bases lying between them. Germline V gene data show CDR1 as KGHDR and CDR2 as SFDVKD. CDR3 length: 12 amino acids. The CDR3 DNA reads TGTGCCACCAGCCTAGGAGATCGGCCCCAGCATTTT. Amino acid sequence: CATSLGDRPQHF.

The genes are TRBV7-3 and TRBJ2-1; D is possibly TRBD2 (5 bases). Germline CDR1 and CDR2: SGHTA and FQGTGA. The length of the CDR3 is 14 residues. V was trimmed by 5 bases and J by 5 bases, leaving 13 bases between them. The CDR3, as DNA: TGTGCCAGCAGCCCCTACGGCGGGCACAATGAGCAGTTCTTC. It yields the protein CASSPYGGHNEQFF.

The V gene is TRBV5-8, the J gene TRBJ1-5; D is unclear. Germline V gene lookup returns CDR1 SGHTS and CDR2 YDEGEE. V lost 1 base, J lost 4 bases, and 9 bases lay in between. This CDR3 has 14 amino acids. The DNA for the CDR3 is TGTGCCAGCAGCTTGAGTCGGGAAAATCAGCCCCAGCATTTT. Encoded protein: CASSLSRENQPQHF.

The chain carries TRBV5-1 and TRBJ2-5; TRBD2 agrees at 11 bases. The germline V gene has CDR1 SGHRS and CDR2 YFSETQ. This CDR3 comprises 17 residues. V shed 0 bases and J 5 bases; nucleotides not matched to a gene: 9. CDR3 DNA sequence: TGCGCCAGCAGCTTGGGACTAGCGGGGACCAGGGTGGAGACCCAGTACTTC. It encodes CASSLGLAGTRVETQYF.

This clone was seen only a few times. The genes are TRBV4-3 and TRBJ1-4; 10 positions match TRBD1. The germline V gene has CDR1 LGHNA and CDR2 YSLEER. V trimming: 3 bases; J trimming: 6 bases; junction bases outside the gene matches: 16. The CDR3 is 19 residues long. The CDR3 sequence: CASSHFITRDRGYDEKLFF. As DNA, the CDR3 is TGCGCCAGCAGCCACTTCATAACACGGGACAGGGGTTATGATGAAAAACTGTTTTTT.

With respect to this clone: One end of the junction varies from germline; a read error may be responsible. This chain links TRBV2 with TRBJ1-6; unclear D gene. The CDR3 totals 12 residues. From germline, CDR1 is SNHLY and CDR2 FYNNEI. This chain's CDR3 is CASSEAGRRFSF. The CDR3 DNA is TGTGCCAGCAGTGAAGCCGGCCGCAGATTCTCCTTT.

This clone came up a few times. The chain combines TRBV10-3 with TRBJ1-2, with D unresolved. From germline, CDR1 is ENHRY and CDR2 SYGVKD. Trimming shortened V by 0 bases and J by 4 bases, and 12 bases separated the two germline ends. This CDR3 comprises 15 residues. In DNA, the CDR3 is TGTGCCATCAGTGAGTCGTTACTGGGCTCCTATGGCTACACCTTC. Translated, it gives CAISESLLGSYGYTF.

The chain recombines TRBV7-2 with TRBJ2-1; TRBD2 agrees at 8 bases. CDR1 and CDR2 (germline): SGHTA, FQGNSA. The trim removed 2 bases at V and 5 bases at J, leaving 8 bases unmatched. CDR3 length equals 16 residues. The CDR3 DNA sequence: TGTGCCAGCAGCTTACGTTTTGCGGGGGGAAACAATGAGCAGTTCTTC. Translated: CASSLRFAGGNNEQFF.

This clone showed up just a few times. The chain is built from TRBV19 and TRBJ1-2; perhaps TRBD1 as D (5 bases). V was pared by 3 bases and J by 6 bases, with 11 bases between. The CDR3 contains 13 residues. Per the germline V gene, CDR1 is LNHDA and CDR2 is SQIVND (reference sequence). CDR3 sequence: CASSIQGADGYTF. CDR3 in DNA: TGTGCCAGTAGTATTCAGGGTGCGGATGGCTACACCTTC. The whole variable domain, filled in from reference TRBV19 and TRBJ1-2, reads DGGITQSPKYLFRKEGQNVTLSCEQNLNHDAMYWYRQDPGQGLRLIYYSQIVNDFQKGDIAEGYSVSREKKESFPLTVTSAQKNPTAFYLCASSIQGADGYTFGSGTRLTVV.

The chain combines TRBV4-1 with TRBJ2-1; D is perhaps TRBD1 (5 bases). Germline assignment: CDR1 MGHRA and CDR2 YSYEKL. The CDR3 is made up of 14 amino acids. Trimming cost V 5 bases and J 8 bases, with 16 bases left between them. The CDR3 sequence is CASSVVSREDEQFF. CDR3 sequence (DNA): TGCGCCAGCAGCGTTGTTTCCAGGGAAGATGAGCAGTTCTTC.

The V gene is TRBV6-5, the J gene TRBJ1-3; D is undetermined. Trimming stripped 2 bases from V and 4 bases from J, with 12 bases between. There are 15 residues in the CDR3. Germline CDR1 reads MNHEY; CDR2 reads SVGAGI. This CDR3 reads CASSYKHRGGNTIYF. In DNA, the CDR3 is TGTGCCAGCAGTTACAAGCACCGGGGAGGAAACACCATATATTTT.

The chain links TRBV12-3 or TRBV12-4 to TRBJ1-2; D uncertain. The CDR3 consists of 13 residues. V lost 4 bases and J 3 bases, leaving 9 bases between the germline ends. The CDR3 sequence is CASSSGVYYGYTF. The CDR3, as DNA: TGTGCCAGCAGTTCCGGGGTATACTATGGCTACACCTTC.

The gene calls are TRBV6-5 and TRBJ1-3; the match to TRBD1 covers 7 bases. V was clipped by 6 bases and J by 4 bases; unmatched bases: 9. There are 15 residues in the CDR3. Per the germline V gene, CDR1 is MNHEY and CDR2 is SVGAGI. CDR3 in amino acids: CASSSTGVDGNTIYF. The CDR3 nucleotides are TGTGCCAGCAGCTCTACAGGGGTGGACGGAAACACCATATATTTT.

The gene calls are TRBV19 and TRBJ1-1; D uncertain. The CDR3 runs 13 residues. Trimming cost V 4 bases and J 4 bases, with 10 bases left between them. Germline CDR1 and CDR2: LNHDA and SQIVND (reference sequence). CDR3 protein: CASSKLEITEAFF. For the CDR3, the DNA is TGTGCCAGTAGTAAGTTAGAAATCACTGAAGCTTTCTTT. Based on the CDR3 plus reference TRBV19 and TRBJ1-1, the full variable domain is DGGITQSPKYLFRKEGQNVTLSCEQNLNHDAMYWYRQDPGQGLRLIYYSQIVNDFQKGDIAEGYSVSREKKESFPLTVTSAQKNPTAFYLCASSKLEITEAFFGQGTRLTVV.

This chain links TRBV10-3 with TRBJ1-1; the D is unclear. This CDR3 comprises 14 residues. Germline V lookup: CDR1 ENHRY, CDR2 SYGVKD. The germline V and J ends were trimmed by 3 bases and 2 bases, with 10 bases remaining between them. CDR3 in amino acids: CAISDLGFNTEAFF. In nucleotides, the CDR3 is TGTGCCATCAGTGATCTGGGGTTCAACACTGAAGCTTTCTTT.

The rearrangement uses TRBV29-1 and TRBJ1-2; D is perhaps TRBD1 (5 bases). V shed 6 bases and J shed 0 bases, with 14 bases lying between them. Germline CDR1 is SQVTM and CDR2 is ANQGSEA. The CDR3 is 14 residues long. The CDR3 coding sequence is TGCAGCGTGCTACAGGCGGCAACTAACTATGGCTACACCTTC. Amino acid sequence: CSVLQAATNYGYTF.

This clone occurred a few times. CDR3 DNA: TGTGCCAGCGTGGGGCAGGGGACCACCGGGGAGCTGTTTTTT. Amino acid sequence: CASVGQGTTGELFF. This rearrangement joins TRBV6-5 to TRBJ2-2; D is perhaps TRBD1 (6 bases). Germline CDR1 MNHEY, CDR2 SVGAGI. CDR3 size: 14 residues. Trimming removed 8 bases at V and 4 bases at J, with 14 bases between.

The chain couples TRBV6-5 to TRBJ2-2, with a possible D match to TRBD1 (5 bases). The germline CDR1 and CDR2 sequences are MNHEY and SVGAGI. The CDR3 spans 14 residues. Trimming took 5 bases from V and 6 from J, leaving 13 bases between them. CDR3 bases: TGTGCCAGCAGTCAATGGGGCATAGCCGGGGAGCTGTTTTTT. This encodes CASSQWGIAGELFF.

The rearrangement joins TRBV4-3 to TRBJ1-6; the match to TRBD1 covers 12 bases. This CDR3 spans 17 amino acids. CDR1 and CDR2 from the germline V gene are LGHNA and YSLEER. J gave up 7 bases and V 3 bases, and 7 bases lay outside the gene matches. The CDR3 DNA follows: TGCGCCAGCAGCCAGAGACCCGGGACAGGGGGCAATTCACCCCTCCACTTT. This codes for CASSQRPGTGGNSPLHF.

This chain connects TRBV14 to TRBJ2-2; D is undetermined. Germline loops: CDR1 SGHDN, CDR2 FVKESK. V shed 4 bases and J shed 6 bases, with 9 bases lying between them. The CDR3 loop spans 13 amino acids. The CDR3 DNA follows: TGTGCCAGCAGCCGAAAGGTAGCCGGGGAGCTGTTTTTT. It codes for CASSRKVAGELFF.